This T cell receptor (beta chain) emerged from a study of blood T cell repertoires in COVID-19 (dated by TCRdb to 2020 to 2022). About the investigation overall: Collaborator samples came from the United States, Italy and Spain and covered acute and convalescent phases of COVID-19. The prospective study material was composed of cDNA or gDNA derived from T cells, B-cell-depleted T cells, or PBMCs. The dataset comprised deeply sampled blood TCRbeta repertoires from subjects exposed to, actively infected with, or recovered from COVID-19. A freely available public database, intended as a resource for researchers studying the immune response to SARS-CoV-2, is where the repertoires were released. Samples came from the ongoing ImmuneRACE study (first 160 participants) plus 1,254 subjects from 6 global collaborators. Sample metadata almost always included a de-identified subject ID, COVID-19 status, age in years and sex. Where available, HLA class I and class II types were taken from metadata supplied by the sample provider and were not determined by assay-based typing. Beyond this particular receptor, the publication reports: The quantity of clinical and demographic metadata differed by source and by participant and was supplied without curation.

A remark on this clone: Its antigen is not yet known. Per-nucleotide qualities are absent, and no much larger clonotype sits a single base away.

Collaborating institutions collected whole blood in K2EDTA tubes following their own protocols. Collaborator samples were shipped for TCRbeta analysis as frozen whole blood, isolated PBMCs, or DNA extracted from either sample type. The CDR1 and CDR2 encoded by the germline V gene (reference sequence) are LNHDA and SQIVND. The CDR3 measures 13 amino acids from cysteine to phenylalanine. The retained sequence is limited to the CDR3, 39 bases, with the frame set at the first base. Trimming costs V 3 bases and J 4 bases, and their ends lie 9 bases apart. The immunoSEQ Assay, a bias-controlled multiplex PCR, was used to amplify TCRbeta CDR3 regions from genomic DNA. The original pipeline was this. The number of nucleated cells in each sample was estimated by amplification of reference gene primers within the assay. To quantify the absolute abundance of each unique TCRbeta CDR3 rearrangement, sequence reads were collapsed and filtered. Productive Simpson clonality was computed per sample as the square root of Simpson's diversity index over productive rearrangements. The clones in this table, taken by TCRdb from immuneACCESS, are in-frame only. Not every clone is retained; where verified, under half of the shortfall comes from an unresolved V gene, and the cause of the rest is unknown. Clone size and the V and J calls come from that table; the DNA yielded D and trimming. The sample profile shows 100,000 to 150,000 clones; more than 70% of them were found once. The ten biggest clones cover about 3.6% of the sample.

The TCR originated in an older woman with acute or convalescent COVID-19. The V gene is TRBV19 and the J gene is TRBJ1-1; the D gene remains uncertain. The sample was peripheral blood. The CDR3 protein sequence reads: CASSIQGATEAFF. The sequenced DNA: TGTGCCAGTAGTATCCAAGGAGCCACTGAAGCTTTCTTT.